These 18 T cell receptor beta chains were all obtained from the same sample, sequenced in a study of blood T cell repertoires in COVID-19. This table comes from immunoSEQ multiplex PCR, and its TCRdb copy is limited to in-frame clones, with some not included. The sample has 470,000 or so clones, roughly 85% seen once. Sequenced input: peripheral blood. These TCRs come from a human donor in a cohort sampled during active COVID-19.

This rearrangement joins TRBV9 to TRBJ2-1; 7 bases agree with TRBD2. Trimming removed 4 bases from V and 12 bases from J; junction bases left unmatched: 16. CDR1 is SGDLS, CDR2 YYNGEE, per germline. The CDR3 runs 15 residues. This chain's CDR3 is CASSIGQGSGEGQFF. In DNA form, the CDR3 reads TGTGCCAGCAGCATTGGTCAAGGGAGCGGGGAGGGGCAGTTCTTC. Full variable domain (rest looked up from reference TRBV9 and TRBJ2-1): DSGVTQTPKHLITATGQRVTLRCSPRSGDLSVYWYQQSLDQGLQFLIQYYNGEERAKGNILERFSAQQFPDLHSELNLSSLELGDSALYFCASSIGQGSGEGQFFGPGTRLTVL.

This sequence joins TRBV5-1 and TRBJ2-7; 7 bases line up with TRBD1. With V trimmed by 4 bases and J by 3 bases, 7 bases remained unmatched. Germline CDR1 is SGHRS and CDR2 is YFSETQ. This CDR3 is built from 14 residues. The CDR3 loop is CASSPTRQGYEQYF. The CDR3, as DNA: TGCGCCAGCAGCCCCACTCGACAGGGCTACGAGCAGTACTTC.

This clone has ten or more counts. V and J are TRBV18 and TRBJ1-6; 7 bases fit TRBD1. In germline, CDR1 is KGHSH, CDR2 LQKENI. The CDR3 is made up of 15 amino acids. V dropped 6 bases and J dropped 10; count of bases not matched to a gene: 12. The CDR3 nucleotides are TGTGCCAGCTCCCTAAACCAGGGGGAGGACTCACCCCTCCACTTT. It codes for CASSLNQGEDSPLHF.

The V and J genes are TRBV7-2 and TRBJ1-3; D is undetermined. CDR3 length: 16 residues. CDR1 is SGHTA and CDR2 is FQGNSA in the germline V gene. Trimming removed 2 bases at V and 0 bases at J, with 11 bases between. The CDR3 loop is CASSLTSGSSGNTIYF. The CDR3 region has the DNA TGTGCCAGCAGCTTAACATCAGGCTCCTCTGGAAACACCATATATTTT.

This chain links TRBV7-9 with TRBJ2-1; tentatively, D is TRBD1 (6 bases). Trimming left V 5 bases short and J 2 bases short, with 16 bases between. CDR3 size: 16 residues. The germline V gene has CDR1 SEHNR and CDR2 FQNEAQ (reference sequence). CDR3 in amino acids: CASSPDISGAYNEQFF. The CDR3 nucleotides read TGTGCCAGCAGCCCCGATATTTCAGGGGCCTACAATGAGCAGTTCTTC.

This clone was seen just once. V and J are TRBV27 and TRBJ2-7, with D maybe TRBD1 (6 bases). Germline CDR1 reads MNHEY; CDR2 reads SMNVEV (reference sequence). This CDR3 has 12 amino acids. V was clipped by 6 bases and J by 7 bases, with 13 bases between them. The CDR3 sequence is CASRFQGREQYF. In DNA form, the CDR3 reads TGTGCCAGCAGGTTTCAGGGGCGGGAGCAGTACTTC.

This chain uses TRBV6-6 with TRBJ1-2; no reliable D call. The CDR3 loop spans 14 amino acids. Trimming pared 0 bases from V and 3 bases from J, leaving 8 bases between. Germline CDR1 reads MNHNY; CDR2 reads SVGAGI (reference sequence). This CDR3 reads CASSYSSRHYGYTF. CDR3 DNA sequence: TGTGCCAGCAGTTACTCGAGTCGCCACTATGGCTACACCTTC.

The rearrangement links TRBV11-2 to TRBJ1-1; 7 nucleotides agree with TRBD1. Looked up from germline, CDR1 is SGHAT and CDR2 is FQNNGV. CDR3 length: 17 amino acids. Trimming removed 2 bases from V and 4 bases from J; junction bases left unmatched: 13. The CDR3 bases are TGTGCCAGCAGCTTATCCATGCAGGGGGTGGAGGGCACTGAAGCTTTCTTT. This codes for CASSLSMQGVEGTEAFF.

The chain is built from TRBV9 and TRBJ1-1, with 7 bases aligning to TRBD1. J gave up 9 bases and V 4 bases, and 6 bases lay outside the gene matches. Germline lookup yields CDR1 SGDLS and CDR2 YYNGEE. This CDR3 contains 12 residues. CDR3 DNA sequence: TGTGCCAGCAGCCCGGGGACAGAGAAAGCTTTCTTT. Its translation is CASSPGTEKAFF.

The rearrangement joins TRBV30 to TRBJ2-3, with TRBD2 identical over 13 bases. There are 14 residues in the CDR3. Germline values: CDR1 GTSNPN, CDR2 SVGIG (reference sequence). Losses at the gene ends were 5 bases for V and 3 bases for J; bases not matched to a gene: 2. CDR3 coding DNA: TGTGCCTGGGGGACTAGCGGGGCTACAGATACGCAGTATTTT. This gives the protein CAWGTSGATDTQYF. Using reference TRBV30 and TRBJ2-3 for the parts outside the CDR3, the full variable domain is SQTIHQWPATLVQPVGSPLSLECTVEGTSNPNLYWYRQAAGRGLQLLFYSVGIGQISSEVPQNLSASRPQDRQFILSSKKLLLSDSGFYLCAWGTSGATDTQYFGPGTRLTVL.

This clone was detected only a few times. The chain employs TRBV12-3 or TRBV12-4 and TRBJ1-2; D uncertain. V was shortened by 3 bases and J by 5 bases, with 7 bases between the two germline ends. The CDR3 totals 12 residues. CDR3: CASSLYLYGYTF. The CDR3 region has the DNA TGTGCCAGCAGTTTGTACTTGTATGGCTACACCTTC.

The V call is TRBV18, the J call TRBJ2-7; TRBD2 matches 10 bases. Losses at the gene ends were 6 bases for V and 5 bases for J; bases not matched to a gene: 13. The CDR3 is 16 amino acids. Per the germline V gene, CDR1 is KGHSH and CDR2 is LQKENI. CDR3 loop: CASSPQQASGSHEQYF. The CDR3 nucleotides read TGTGCCAGCTCGCCTCAACAGGCTAGCGGGAGTCACGAGCAGTACTTC. The entire variable domain, with the rest obtained from reference TRBV18 and TRBJ2-7, is as follows: NAGVMQNPRHLVRRRGQEARLRCSPMKGHSHVYWYRQLPEEGLKFMVYLQKENIIDESGMPKERFSAEFPKEGPSILRIQQVVRGDSAAYFCASSPQQASGSHEQYFGPGTRLTVT.

The V call is TRBV6-1, the J call TRBJ1-3, with a possible D match to TRBD1 (5 bases). The V end lost 3 bases, the J end lost 4 bases, and 16 bases lay between the germline ends. CDR1 is MNHNS and CDR2 is SASEGT in the germline V gene. The CDR3 contains 16 residues. For the CDR3, the DNA is TGTGCCAGCAGTGATCGGGGGTCCAGGGAGGGAAACACCATATATTTT. Residues: CASSDRGSREGNTIYF.

The CDR3 spells CASSFSASGQETQYF. The CDR3 bases are TGTGCCAGCAGCTTTTCCGCAAGCGGTCAAGAGACCCAGTACTTC. V gene TRBV7-9 combines with J gene TRBJ2-5, with D maybe TRBD2 (5 bases). Trimming pared 3 bases from V and 2 bases from J, leaving 13 bases between. Germline V CDR1 and CDR2: SEHNR, FQNEAQ (reference sequence). This CDR3 is built from 15 residues.

The gene calls are TRBV30 and TRBJ2-1, with TRBD2 identical over 9 bases. Losses at the gene ends were 5 bases for V and 4 bases for J; bases not matched to a gene: 3. In germline, CDR1 is GTSNPN, CDR2 SVGIG (reference sequence). CDR3 size: 13 residues. DNA for the CDR3: TGTGCCTGGGGGCTAGCGGGGTACAATGAGCAGTTCTTC. Protein: CAWGLAGYNEQFF. Together with reference TRBV30 and TRBJ2-1, the CDR3 gives the full variable domain: SQTIHQWPATLVQPVGSPLSLECTVEGTSNPNLYWYRQAAGRGLQLLFYSVGIGQISSEVPQNLSASRPQDRQFILSSKKLLLSDSGFYLCAWGLAGYNEQFFGPGTRLTVL.

The chain links TRBV5-1 to TRBJ1-1; no clear D gene. Deletions cut 2 bases from V and 3 bases from J, with 8 bases between. Looked up from germline, CDR1 is SGHRS and CDR2 is YFSETQ. The CDR3 loop spans 13 amino acids. CDR3 loop: CASSFGTDTEAFF. In DNA, the CDR3 is TGCGCCAGCAGCTTTGGTACGGACACTGAAGCTTTCTTT.

This clone was detected once. The chain combines TRBV5-1 with TRBJ1-4; perhaps TRBD1 as D (6 bases). V was pared by 8 bases and J by 5 bases, with 16 bases between. This CDR3 comprises 14 residues. Looked up from germline, CDR1 is SGHRS and CDR2 is YFSETQ. CDR3 DNA sequence: TGCGCCAGTTACAAGGGGGAAGAAAATGAAAAACTGTTTTTT. It translates to CASYKGEENEKLFF.

The chain combines TRBV2 with TRBJ1-1; TRBD1 agrees at 8 bases. The ends lost 4 bases at V and 8 bases at J; junction bases unmatched: 6. Germline V gives CDR1 SNHLY, CDR2 FYNNEI. CDR3 length: 13 amino acids. In DNA form, the CDR3 reads TGTGCCAGCAGTGCCCAGGGGGCTGGGGAAGCTTTCTTT. The encoded protein is CASSAQGAGEAFF.